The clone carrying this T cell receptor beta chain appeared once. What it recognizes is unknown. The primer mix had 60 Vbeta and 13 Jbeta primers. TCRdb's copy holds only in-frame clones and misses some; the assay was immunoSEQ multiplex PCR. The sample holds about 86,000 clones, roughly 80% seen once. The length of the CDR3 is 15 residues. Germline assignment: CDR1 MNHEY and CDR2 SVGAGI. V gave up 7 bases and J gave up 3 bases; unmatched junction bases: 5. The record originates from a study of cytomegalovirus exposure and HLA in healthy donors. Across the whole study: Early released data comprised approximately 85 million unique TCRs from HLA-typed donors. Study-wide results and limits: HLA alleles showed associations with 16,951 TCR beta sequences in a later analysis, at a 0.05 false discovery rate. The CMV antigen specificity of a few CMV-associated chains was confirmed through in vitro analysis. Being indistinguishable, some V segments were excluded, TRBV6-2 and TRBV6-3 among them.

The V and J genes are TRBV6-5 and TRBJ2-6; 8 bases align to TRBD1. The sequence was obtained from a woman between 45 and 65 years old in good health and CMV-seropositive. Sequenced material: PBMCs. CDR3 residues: CASTRTGFGANVLTF. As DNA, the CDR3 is TGTGCCAGCACACGGACAGGGTTTGGGGCCAACGTCCTGACTTTC.